What follows are 29 T cell receptor beta chains derived from one specimen sequenced in a study of T cell changes during pregnancy in multiple sclerosis. TCRdb's copy holds only in-frame clones and misses some; the assay was immunoSEQ multiplex PCR. Of 60,000 to 75,000 clones listed, approximately 91% are singletons. Source: peripheral blood, taken in the third trimester of pregnancy. Receptor source: a female donor with multiple sclerosis, enrolled in a pregnancy study.

V usage is TRBV5-1 and J usage is TRBJ1-2; D is uncertain. The CDR3 length is 13 residues. CDR1 and CDR2 from the germline V gene are SGHRS and YFSETQ. V was clipped by 4 bases and J by 2 bases, with 9 bases between them. The CDR3 protein is CASSPEENYGYTF. In DNA form, the CDR3 reads TGCGCCAGCAGCCCTGAAGAGAACTATGGCTACACCTTC.

The chain uses TRBV5-4 and TRBJ1-5; 7 bases fit TRBD1. V gave up 4 bases and J gave up 3 bases; unmatched junction bases: 4. The CDR3 covers 14 residues. Germline V CDR1 and CDR2: SGHNT, YYREEE (reference sequence). CDR3 protein: CASSAGTDNQPQHF. CDR3 nucleotide sequence: TGTGCCAGCAGCGCGGGGACAGACAATCAGCCCCAGCATTTT.

The DNA of the CDR3 is TGTGCCAGCAGTTCGGGACAGGGAGGTGGCTACACCTTC. Translation gives CASSSGQGGGYTF. The V gene is TRBV28, the J gene TRBJ1-2, with TRBD1 matching over 9 bases. There are 13 residues in the CDR3. J gave up 7 bases and V 4 bases, and 4 bases lay outside the gene matches. The germline V gene has CDR1 MDHEN and CDR2 SYDVKM.

V and J are TRBV7-9 and TRBJ2-1; 7 bases are a match to TRBD2. This CDR3 has 14 amino acids. Germline CDR1 and CDR2: SEHNR and FQNEAQ (reference sequence). V lost 5 bases, J lost 7 bases, and 8 bases stayed unmatched. CDR3 amino acids: CASSGGASGNEQFF. CDR3 in DNA: TGTGCCAGCAGCGGGGGAGCTAGCGGTAATGAGCAGTTCTTC.

V gene TRBV5-5 combines with J gene TRBJ1-1; the D is unclear. Trimming cost V 3 bases and J 6 bases, with 24 bases left between them. The CDR3 has 17 residues. Germline V gene data show CDR1 as SGHKS and CDR2 as YYEKEE (reference sequence). The CDR3 loop is CASSWTPPLGRRAEAFF. For the CDR3, the DNA is TGTGCCAGCAGCTGGACCCCCCCTCTTGGGAGGCGTGCTGAAGCTTTCTTT.

With respect to this clone: The junction departs from germline at one end; a sequencing error may be responsible. This sequence joins TRBV5-1 and TRBJ2-7, with D perhaps being TRBD1 or TRBD2 (7 bases each). Germline loops: CDR1 SGHRS, CDR2 YFSETQ. The CDR3 spans 15 residues. The CDR3 coding sequence is TGCGCCAGCGGCTTGGGAGGGACAGTCTCCTACGAGCAGTACTTC. This sequence encodes CASGLGGTVSYEQYF.

The chain is built from TRBV11-1 and TRBJ1-5; the D is unclear. Trimming took off 4 bases at V and 2 bases at J, with 12 bases between the two ends. The germline V gene encodes CDR1 SGHAT and CDR2 FQDESV (reference sequence). The CDR3 spans 15 residues. The CDR3 DNA reads as TGTGCCAGCAGCTCAGAGGGTTGGTGCAATCAGCCCCAGCATTTT. As protein: CASSSEGWCNQPQHF.

V is TRBV7-3 and J is TRBJ2-1; TRBD2 matches 7 bases. The CDR3 sequence is 16 residues long. Germline V gene data show CDR1 as SGHTA and CDR2 as FQGTGA. V shed 5 bases and J 8 bases; nucleotides not matched to a gene: 15. The CDR3 is CASSPHAGAGLDEQFF. For the CDR3, the DNA is TGTGCCAGCAGCCCTCACGCGGGAGCGGGGCTTGATGAGCAGTTCTTC.

The chain is built from TRBV9 and TRBJ2-3; possible D gene TRBD2, 5 bases. CDR3 length: 14 residues. The germline V gene has CDR1 SGDLS and CDR2 YYNGEE. V was trimmed by 0 bases and J by 0 bases, leaving 5 bases between them. The CDR3 DNA reads TGTGCCAGCAGCGTAGCGGGGAGCACAGATACGCAGTATTTT. It codes for CASSVAGSTDTQYF.

This chain connects TRBV5-1 to TRBJ1-6, with D perhaps matching TRBD1 (5 bases). The V gene lost 3 bases and the J gene lost 2 bases, with 12 bases spanning the gap. The CDR3 sequence is 16 residues long. Germline assignment: CDR1 SGHRS and CDR2 YFSETQ. CDR3 sequence (DNA): TGCGCCAGCAGCTGGGGCGGGGACCCCTATAATTCACCCCTCCACTTT. This sequence encodes CASSWGGDPYNSPLHF.

This clone was picked up one time. The chain recombines TRBV7-3 with TRBJ1-1; D gene unclear. CDR3 size: 13 residues. V lost 2 bases to trimming and J lost 10 bases, with 14 bases between them. Germline CDR1 reads SGHTA; CDR2 reads FQGTGA. The CDR3 sequence is CASSLETGRVAFF. CDR3 nucleotide sequence: TGTGCCAGCAGCTTAGAAACGGGTCGCGTAGCTTTCTTT.

This chain connects TRBV5-4 to TRBJ1-2, with TRBD1 as a possible D gene (5 bases). CDR1 SGHNT and CDR2 YYREEE come from the germline V gene (reference sequence). Between the trimmed V and J ends, which lost 4 bases and 8 bases, there was a span of 27 bases. This CDR3 contains 17 residues. CDR3 coding DNA: TGTGCCAGCAGCAAAAGCAGAGGCCAGGTGGGGCAGCAGGGCTACACCTTC. This codes for CASSKSRGQVGQQGYTF. Together with reference TRBV5-4 and TRBJ1-2, the CDR3 gives the full variable domain: ETGVTQSPTHLIKTRGQQVTLRCSSQSGHNTVSWYQQALGQGPQFIFQYYREEENGRGNFPPRFSGLQFPNYSSELNVNALELDDSALYLCASSKSRGQVGQQGYTFGSGTRLTVV.

V usage is TRBV7-8 and J usage is TRBJ1-2, with TRBD1 as a possible D gene (5 bases). V lost 3 bases and J 2 bases, leaving 16 bases between the germline ends. The CDR3 spans 16 residues. Germline V lookup: CDR1 SGHVS, CDR2 FQNEAQ. The CDR3 is CASSLGLGRLNYGYTF. The CDR3 DNA reads as TGTGCCAGCAGCTTGGGGTTGGGGCGGTTAAACTATGGCTACACCTTC.

The V and J genes are TRBV30 and TRBJ1-6; 8 bases line up with TRBD1. Germline V gives CDR1 GTSNPN, CDR2 SVGIG (reference sequence). Trimming at V came to 4 bases and at J to 7 bases, leaving 3 bases not matched to a gene. This CDR3 has 13 residues. CDR3 loop: CAWNRQGNSPLHF. The CDR3 region has the DNA TGTGCCTGGAATAGACAGGGGAATTCACCCCTCCACTTT. The full variable domain, in which reference TRBV30 and TRBJ1-6 provide the parts outside the CDR3, is SQTIHQWPATLVQPVGSPLSLECTVEGTSNPNLYWYRQAAGRGLQLLFYSVGIGQISSEVPQNLSASRPQDRQFILSSKKLLLSDSGFYLCAWNRQGNSPLHFGNGTRLTVT.

J is TRBJ2-3 and V is TRBV6-5, with TRBD1 as a possible D gene (6 bases). The CDR3 runs 13 residues. V was trimmed by 8 bases and J by 1 base, leaving 10 bases between them. Germline-derived CDR1 and CDR2 are MNHEY and SVGAGI. This CDR3 reads CASSPGGTDTQYF. CDR3 sequence (DNA): TGTGCCAGCTCGCCAGGGGGCACAGATACGCAGTATTTT.

The chain is built from TRBV6-4 and TRBJ2-1, with 11 nucleotides matching TRBD2. The trim removed 4 bases at V and 7 bases at J, leaving 6 bases unmatched. Germline V CDR1 and CDR2: MRHNA, SNTAGT. CDR3 length: 15 residues. CDR3 coding DNA: TGTGCCAGCAGTGTACTAGCGGGGGAGGGTAATGAGCAGTTCTTC. Its protein is CASSVLAGEGNEQFF.

The chain joins TRBV7-9 to TRBJ2-5; 8 bases fit TRBD1. Germline-derived CDR1 and CDR2 are SEHNR and FQNEAQ (reference sequence). J lost 5 bases, V lost 1 base, and 12 bases had no gene match. The CDR3 is 17 amino acids. CDR3 nucleotide sequence: TGTGCCAGCAGCTTAGGCCGAGGACAGGGAGGCGTGGAGACCCAGTACTTC. Translated, it gives CASSLGRGQGGVETQYF.

The J gene is TRBJ1-1, the V gene TRBV7-3; TRBD1 aligns across 10 bases. Trimming took 5 bases from V and 4 from J; bases not matched to a gene: 7. Germline V gene sequence: CDR1 SGHTA, CDR2 FQGTGA. This CDR3 contains 15 residues. The chain's CDR3 is CASSLTGGAGTEAFF. In nucleotides, the CDR3 is TGTGCCAGCAGCCTGACAGGGGGCGCGGGCACTGAAGCTTTCTTT.

The chain links TRBV28 to TRBJ1-5; D unresolved. The germline V and J ends were trimmed by 4 bases and 4 bases, with 11 bases remaining between them. The V gene's germline CDR1 is MDHEN and CDR2 SYDVKM. The CDR3 spans 14 residues. CDR3 region: CASSSQSDNQPQHF. CDR3 nucleotides: TGTGCCAGCAGTTCACAGTCGGATAATCAGCCCCAGCATTTT. Combining the CDR3 with reference TRBV28 and TRBJ1-5 gives the whole variable domain DVKVTQSSRYLVKRTGEKVFLECVQDMDHENMFWYRQDPGLGLRLIYFSYDVKMKEKGDIPEGYSVSREKKERFSLILESASTNQTSMYLCASSSQSDNQPQHFGDGTRLSIL.

This chain links TRBV5-4 with TRBJ1-1; 11 nucleotides line up with TRBD1. The CDR3 runs to 17 residues. V lost 3 bases to trimming and J lost 11 bases; unmatched junction nucleotides: 18. Germline lookup yields CDR1 SGHNT and CDR2 YYREEE (reference sequence). The CDR3 protein is CASSSGTGGRERKMAFF. The CDR3 nucleotides read TGTGCCAGCAGCTCCGGGACAGGGGGACGGGAGAGAAAGATGGCTTTCTTT.

V gene TRBV9 combines with J gene TRBJ1-5, with TRBD1 as a possible D gene (6 bases). In germline, CDR1 is SGDLS, CDR2 YYNGEE. The CDR3 is 14 amino acids. V was shortened by 3 bases and J by 7 bases, with 14 bases between the two germline ends. CDR3 sequence: CASSATGSLQPQHF. The DNA for the CDR3 is TGTGCCAGCAGCGCAACAGGGAGTTTACAGCCCCAGCATTTT. The variable domain in full, with the rest retrieved from reference TRBV9 and TRBJ1-5, is DSGVTQTPKHLITATGQRVTLRCSPRSGDLSVYWYQQSLDQGLQFLIQYYNGEERAKGNILERFSAQQFPDLHSELNLSSLELGDSALYFCASSATGSLQPQHFGDGTRLSIL.

V usage is TRBV27 and J usage is TRBJ2-1; 15 bases are a match to TRBD2. V lost 4 bases, J lost 11 bases, and 12 bases stayed unmatched. The germline CDR1 and CDR2 sequences are MNHEY and SMNVEV (reference sequence). CDR3 length: 17 residues. The CDR3 here is CASSSPQTGTSGGQQFF. The CDR3 region has the DNA TGTGCCAGCAGTTCACCCCAGACCGGGACTAGCGGGGGGCAGCAGTTCTTC.

This clone was seen just once. The V and J genes are TRBV5-6 and TRBJ2-7; the D gene is possibly TRBD2 (6 bases). CDR3 size: 14 residues. Germline V CDR1 and CDR2: SGHDT, YYEEEE. The ends were cut back, 2 bases at V and 2 bases at J, with 11 bases in the middle. Written as DNA, the CDR3 is TGTGCCAGCAGCTTCGGAGGGAGGACCTACGAGCAGTACTTC. Amino acid sequence: CASSFGGRTYEQYF.

The chain recombines TRBV15 with TRBJ2-7, with 7 bases lining up with TRBD1. V lost 1 base and J lost 0; bases outside the gene matches: 3. CDR3 length: 15 amino acids. Germline V gene lookup returns CDR1 LNHNV and CDR2 YYDKDF (reference sequence). The CDR3: CATSRGQGPSYEQYF. The CDR3 bases are TGTGCCACCAGCAGAGGACAGGGTCCCTCCTACGAGCAGTACTTC.

This chain joins TRBV30 and TRBJ1-2; TRBD1 matches 8 bases. The CDR3 runs to 15 residues. Germline V gene data show CDR1 as GTSNPN and CDR2 as SVGIG (reference sequence). The V segment lost 4 bases and the J segment 2 bases; nucleotides outside the gene matches: 9. The CDR3 here is CAWKKADRENYGYTF. The CDR3 DNA reads TGTGCCTGGAAGAAGGCGGACAGGGAGAACTATGGCTACACCTTC.

The genes are TRBV30 and TRBJ1-5, with 7 bases that match TRBD1. Germline V gene data show CDR1 as GTSNPN and CDR2 as SVGIG (reference sequence). The junction had 8 bases not matched to a gene; V was cut back by 5 bases and J by 7 bases. There are 13 residues in the CDR3. In DNA, the CDR3 is TGTGCCTGGGGGGTACAGGGGAGACAGCCCCAGCATTTT. Protein product: CAWGVQGRQPQHF.

The J gene is TRBJ1-4, the V gene TRBV9, with TRBD1 matching 9 bases. From germline, CDR1 is SGDLS and CDR2 YYNGEE. The CDR3 sequence is 16 residues long. The J segment lost 7 bases and the V segment lost 0 bases, leaving 7 bases of the junction unmatched. CDR3 in amino acids: CASSVAGTGWSEKLFF. CDR3 DNA: TGTGCCAGCAGCGTAGCTGGGACAGGGTGGAGTGAAAAACTGTTTTTT.

This rearrangement joins TRBV5-4 to TRBJ2-5; the match to TRBD2 covers 10 bases. The V gene end was trimmed by 1 base and the J gene end by 4 bases; junction bases not matched to a gene: 10. The CDR3 contains 17 residues. Germline lookup yields CDR1 SGHNT and CDR2 YYREEE (reference sequence). The DNA of the CDR3 is TGTGCCAGCAGCTTGACTAGCGGGGTGAGGAGAGGAGAGACCCAGTACTTC. Protein product: CASSLTSGVRRGETQYF.

J is TRBJ2-2 and V is TRBV2; D perhaps matches TRBD1 (6 bases). CDR1 SNHLY and CDR2 FYNNEI come from the germline V gene. V lost 10 bases and J lost 0, with 12 bases in between. CDR3 size: 14 residues. This CDR3 is CATLGTSNTGELFF. The CDR3 DNA sequence: TGTGCCACCCTTGGGACATCGAACACCGGGGAGCTGTTTTTT.